Shown below are 29 T cell receptor beta chains from a single sample sequenced in a study of shared clonotypes between healthy human individuals. Profiled with immunoSEQ multiplex PCR; TCRdb holds only in-frame clones, not every one. The sample shows about 230,000 clones, 65% of them seen only once. Material: memory CD4+ T cells sorted from blood. Subset meaning: CD45RA-negative fraction. These receptors were taken from a man aged 25 to 40 in good health.

A remark on this clone: One base separates it from a far larger clone, so it is likely a read error. V is TRBV5-4 and J is TRBJ2-7, with D perhaps matching TRBD1 (6 bases). V was trimmed by 1 base and J by 4 bases, leaving 6 bases between them. The CDR3 totals 12 residues. Looked up from germline, CDR1 is SGHNT and CDR2 is YYREEE (reference sequence). The CDR3 here is CASSLRGYEQYF. As DNA, the CDR3 is TGTGCCAGCAGCTTGAGGGGGTACGAGCAGTACTTC.

The chain links TRBV7-2 to TRBJ2-3; the D gene is possibly TRBD2 (5 bases). In germline, CDR1 is SGHTA, CDR2 FQGNSA. This CDR3 comprises 13 residues. V lost 2 bases and J 4 bases, leaving 7 bases between the germline ends. CDR3 nucleotides: TGTGCCAGCAGCTTACCCGGGGCAGATACGCAGTATTTT. Amino acids: CASSLPGADTQYF.

The V and J genes are TRBV27 and TRBJ2-6; D may correspond to TRBD1 or TRBD2 (6 bases each). The ends were cut back, 3 bases at V and 1 base at J, with 28 bases in the middle. There are 22 residues in the CDR3. Per the germline V gene, CDR1 is MNHEY and CDR2 is SMNVEV (reference sequence). The CDR3 region is CASSFKSPDGGRTKSGANVLTF. CDR3 nucleotide sequence: TGTGCCAGCAGTTTTAAAAGTCCGGATGGGGGGCGAACTAAATCTGGGGCCAACGTCCTGACTTTC.

This clone occurred a few times. The V and J genes are TRBV5-1 and TRBJ2-4, with 7 positions matching TRBD2. The V and J ends lost 2 bases and 8 bases, in that order; junction bases with no gene match: 13. CDR3 length equals 16 residues. The germline gives CDR1 SGHRS, CDR2 YFSETQ. CDR3 in amino acids: CASSFSLSQSGDIQYF. In DNA, the CDR3 is TGCGCCAGCAGCTTTTCTTTGAGCCAGAGCGGGGACATTCAGTACTTC.

In this sample, this clone turned up a few times. This sequence joins TRBV28 and TRBJ2-6; D gene unclear. Looked up from germline, CDR1 is MDHEN and CDR2 is SYDVKM. CDR3 length: 13 amino acids. Trimming left V 8 bases short and J 3 bases short, with 8 bases between. The CDR3 coding sequence is TGTGCCAGCCGGGTGGGTGGGGCCAACGTCCTGACTTTC. It yields the protein CASRVGGANVLTF.

This clone was seen a handful of times. The V gene is TRBV5-1, the J gene TRBJ1-1; TRBD1 might be the D (5 bases). The CDR3 totals 14 residues. Germline V gives CDR1 SGHRS, CDR2 YFSETQ. Deletions cut 7 bases from V and 1 base from J, with 14 bases between. CDR3 bases: TGCGCCAGCTTCGCCGGGACCTCGAACACTGAAGCTTTCTTT. Protein: CASFAGTSNTEAFF.

The chain combines TRBV29-1 with TRBJ1-1, with D uncertain. The CDR3 is 10 residues long. Per the germline V gene, CDR1 is SQVTM and CDR2 is ANQGSEA. V was pared by 6 bases and J by 2 bases, with 4 bases between. The CDR3 DNA reads as TGCAGCGTCGAAAACACTGAAGCTTTCTTT. Amino acid sequence: CSVENTEAFF.

This clone occurred a few times. The chain carries TRBV9 and TRBJ2-7, with no clear D. Germline V gene sequence: CDR1 SGDLS, CDR2 YYNGEE. V lost 7 bases and J lost 5, with 16 bases in between. The CDR3 covers 13 residues. The CDR3: CASGVGVWNEQYF. CDR3 in DNA: TGTGCCAGCGGTGTTGGGGTTTGGAACGAGCAGTACTTC. The whole variable domain, filled in from reference TRBV9 and TRBJ2-7, reads DSGVTQTPKHLITATGQRVTLRCSPRSGDLSVYWYQQSLDQGLQFLIQYYNGEERAKGNILERFSAQQFPDLHSELNLSSLELGDSALYFCASGVGVWNEQYFGPGTRLTVT.

This chain links TRBV7-9 with TRBJ1-2; 7 bases line up with TRBD1. The CDR3 spans 17 residues. The V gene end was trimmed by 1 base and the J gene end by 6 bases; junction bases not matched to a gene: 14. Germline loops: CDR1 SEHNR, CDR2 FQNEAQ (reference sequence). The CDR3 DNA reads as TGTGCCAGCAGCTTAGGGTCGGGGGGCGACAGGGAAAATGGCTACACCTTC. This encodes CASSLGSGGDRENGYTF.

In its sample, this clone was seen once. The chain uses TRBV2 and TRBJ2-7, with 12 bases identical to TRBD1. The CDR3 is made up of 13 amino acids. CDR1 is SNHLY, CDR2 FYNNEI, per germline. With V trimmed by 8 bases and J by 6 bases, 5 bases remained unmatched. CDR3 DNA sequence: TGTGCCAGCCACCGGGACAGGGGGCGCGAGCAGTACTTC. This gives the protein CASHRDRGREQYF.

This clone appeared once. This chain uses TRBV28 with TRBJ2-1; D remains unclear. This CDR3 has 11 amino acids. V was clipped by 7 bases and J by 10 bases, with 11 bases between them. Germline CDR1 reads MDHEN; CDR2 reads SYDVKM. The CDR3 DNA reads as TGTGCCAGCACCAGATTTGCGGAGCAGTTCTTC. Protein product: CASTRFAEQFF.

The rearrangement joins TRBV5-1 to TRBJ2-7, with TRBD1 matching over 7 bases. V trimming: 0 bases; J trimming: 2 bases; junction bases outside the gene matches: 5. Per the germline V gene, CDR1 is SGHRS and CDR2 is YFSETQ. This CDR3 comprises 15 residues. CDR3 nucleotide sequence: TGCGCCAGCAGCTTGGGCCGGACAGGAGCCTACGAGCAGTACTTC. Translated: CASSLGRTGAYEQYF. The full variable domain, its missing parts supplied by reference TRBV5-1 and TRBJ2-7, is KAGVTQTPRYLIKTRGQQVTLSCSPISGHRSVSWYQQTPGQGLQFLFEYFSETQRNKGNFPGRFSGRQFSNSRSEMNVSTLELGDSALYLCASSLGRTGAYEQYFGPGTRLTVT.

This chain uses TRBV6-6 with TRBJ2-5, with D perhaps being TRBD1 or TRBD2 (6 bases each). The germline V gene has CDR1 MNHNY and CDR2 SVGAGI (reference sequence). The germline V and J ends were trimmed by 0 bases and 5 bases, with 13 bases remaining between them. The length of the CDR3 is 15 residues. The CDR3 DNA is TGTGCCAGCAGTTACTCTATAGGGGGGAAGGAGACCCAGTACTTC. This gives the protein CASSYSIGGKETQYF.

This clone was counted a few times. The chain recombines TRBV7-9 with TRBJ2-6; 7 nucleotides line up with TRBD1. CDR1 is SEHNR, CDR2 FQNEAQ, per germline (reference sequence). CDR3 length equals 16 residues. Trimming removed 5 bases from V and 2 bases from J; junction bases left unmatched: 6. In DNA form, the CDR3 reads TGTGCCAGCAGCAACCTTGGACAGGCTGGGGCCAACGTCCTGACTTTC. Its protein product is CASSNLGQAGANVLTF.

This clone came up a few times. The CDR3 loop reads CASSDEGTIQYF. CDR3 nucleotide sequence: TGTGCCAGCAGTGATGAGGGGACGATTCAGTACTTC. The chain employs TRBV25-1 and TRBJ2-4; TRBD1 or TRBD2 may be the D gene (5 bases each). The CDR3 loop spans 12 amino acids. Germline-derived CDR1 and CDR2 are MGHDK and SYGVNS. Trimming pared 3 bases from V and 10 bases from J, leaving 10 bases between.

The rearrangement uses TRBV5-1 and TRBJ2-3, with TRBD2 matching 12 bases. CDR1 is SGHRS and CDR2 is YFSETQ in the germline V gene. V was pared by 4 bases and J by 5 bases, with 11 bases of the junction left unmatched. The CDR3 totals 17 residues. CDR3: CASSPLAGGLREDTQYF. CDR3 in DNA: TGCGCCAGCAGCCCACTAGCGGGAGGCCTACGAGAAGATACGCAGTATTTT.

This rearrangement joins TRBV9 to TRBJ2-7; D unresolved. CDR3 length: 15 amino acids. CDR1 SGDLS and CDR2 YYNGEE come from the germline V gene. The germline V and J ends were trimmed by 0 bases and 3 bases, with 13 bases remaining between them. The CDR3 is CASSVGRSGLYEQYF. CDR3 in DNA: TGTGCCAGCAGCGTAGGGCGCAGTGGGCTCTACGAGCAGTACTTC.

The rearrangement joins TRBV5-6 to TRBJ2-5, with 7 bases aligning to TRBD2. The CDR3 runs 17 residues. With V trimmed by 4 bases and J by 2 bases, 14 bases remained unmatched. Germline V gives CDR1 SGHDT, CDR2 YYEEEE. The CDR3 region is CASSPLGEGTGQETQYF. In DNA, the CDR3 is TGTGCCAGCAGCCCCTTGGGGGAGGGGACGGGTCAAGAGACCCAGTACTTC.

This sequence joins TRBV29-1 and TRBJ1-2; 12 bases line up with TRBD1. The CDR3 has 16 residues. Germline assignment: CDR1 SQVTM and CDR2 ANQGSEA. V lost 2 bases, J lost 4 bases, and 8 bases stayed unmatched. The CDR3 spells CSVERDRGLLTYGYTF. As DNA, the CDR3 is TGCAGCGTTGAAAGGGACAGGGGGCTACTAACCTATGGCTACACCTTC. Full variable domain (remainder filled in from reference TRBV29-1 and TRBJ1-2): SAVISQKPSRDICQRGTSLTIQCQVDSQVTMMFWYRQQPGQSLTLIATANQGSEATYESGFVIDKFPISRPNLTFSTLTVSNMSPEDSSIYLCSVERDRGLLTYGYTFGSGTRLTVV.

This clone was counted a few times. V is TRBV7-3 and J is TRBJ2-3; TRBD2 agrees at 10 bases. The CDR3 spans 16 residues. Germline CDR1 and CDR2: SGHTA and FQGTGA. Trimming at V came to 3 bases and at J to 3 bases, leaving 6 bases not matched to a gene. The CDR3 sequence is CASSFGTSVGTDTQYF. In nucleotides, the CDR3 is TGTGCCAGCAGCTTCGGGACTAGCGTTGGGACAGATACGCAGTATTTT.

This clone was detected only a few times. The V and J genes are TRBV28 and TRBJ1-5; 9 nucleotides agree with TRBD1. Looked up from germline, CDR1 is MDHEN and CDR2 is SYDVKM. V was pared by 6 bases and J by 7 bases, with 7 bases of the junction left unmatched. CDR3 length equals 14 residues. The chain's CDR3 is CASSLTGGYQPQHF. The CDR3 DNA sequence: TGTGCCAGCAGCCTCACAGGGGGCTACCAGCCCCAGCATTTT.

The chain uses TRBV5-1 and TRBJ2-1; 7 nucleotides align to TRBD1. V was clipped by 0 bases and J by 6 bases; unmatched bases: 6. Germline CDR1 is SGHRS and CDR2 is YFSETQ. The CDR3 has 15 amino acids. The CDR3, as DNA: TGCGCCAGCAGCTTGGCTCCAGGGGGAAGCAATGAGCAGTTCTTC. It codes for CASSLAPGGSNEQFF.

The chain recombines TRBV27 with TRBJ2-1; the D gene is possibly TRBD2 (5 bases). Germline V gene sequence: CDR1 MNHEY, CDR2 SMNVEV (reference sequence). The CDR3 totals 14 residues. V lost 7 bases to trimming and J lost 0 bases, with 10 bases between them. The CDR3 region is CASTRRSSYNEQFF. The CDR3 DNA reads TGTGCCAGCACTAGGAGGAGCTCCTACAATGAGCAGTTCTTC.

The chain employs TRBV7-8 and TRBJ1-3; no reliable D call. Germline values: CDR1 SGHVS, CDR2 FQNEAQ. The CDR3 runs 13 residues. Trimming left V 6 bases short and J 3 bases short, with 9 bases between. The DNA for the CDR3 is TGTGCCAGCAGTCCCATACTTGGAAACACCATATATTTT. This translates into CASSPILGNTIYF.

This clone turned up a few times. The V call is TRBV27, the J call TRBJ2-7, with D perhaps TRBD2 (6 bases). Germline V gene data show CDR1 as MNHEY and CDR2 as SMNVEV (reference sequence). The ends were cut back, 3 bases at V and 4 bases at J, with 16 bases in the middle. The CDR3 sequence is 15 residues long. CDR3 sequence (DNA): TGTGCCAGCAGTTTTCACCGGGTTGGAGGGTACGAGCAGTACTTC. Translating gives CASSFHRVGGYEQYF.

This clone has only a few counts. The gene calls are TRBV28 and TRBJ1-5; D unresolved. The CDR3 runs to 15 residues. Trimming removed 5 bases from V and 2 bases from J, with 13 bases in between. CDR1 is MDHEN and CDR2 is SYDVKM in the germline V gene. DNA for the CDR3: TGTGCCAGCAGTCCAAGGGCAGGCCGCAATCAGCCCCAGCATTTT. Translation gives CASSPRAGRNQPQHF.

The V and J genes are TRBV5-1 and TRBJ1-1; 7 nucleotides agree with TRBD1. Germline V CDR1 and CDR2: SGHRS, YFSETQ. This CDR3 contains 12 residues. The trim removed 4 bases at V and 11 bases at J, leaving 8 bases unmatched. CDR3 coding DNA: TGCGCCAGCAGCCAGACAGGGCCGGTGGCTTTCTTT. This translates into CASSQTGPVAFF. The full variable domain, its missing parts supplied by reference TRBV5-1 and TRBJ1-1, is KAGVTQTPRYLIKTRGQQVTLSCSPISGHRSVSWYQQTPGQGLQFLFEYFSETQRNKGNFPGRFSGRQFSNSRSEMNVSTLELGDSALYLCASSQTGPVAFFGQGTRLTVV.

The chain couples TRBV5-1 to TRBJ2-7; 8 bases align to TRBD1. After removal of 4 bases from V and 6 bases from J, the junction contained 9 bases not matched to a gene. Germline V gene data show CDR1 as SGHRS and CDR2 as YFSETQ. This CDR3 contains 14 residues. The CDR3 protein is CASSHGQGTSEQYF. The CDR3 nucleotides read TGCGCCAGCAGCCACGGACAGGGAACTAGCGAGCAGTACTTC.

The J gene is TRBJ2-1, the V gene TRBV11-3; tentative D call: TRBD2 (6 bases). V was clipped by 5 bases and J by 10 bases, with 18 bases between them. Germline V lookup: CDR1 SGHNT, CDR2 YENEEA. The CDR3 has 14 residues. The CDR3 DNA follows: TGTGCCAGCAGCGCGACCGGTAGCGGAGGCGAGCAGTTCTTC. Protein product: CASSATGSGGEQFF.